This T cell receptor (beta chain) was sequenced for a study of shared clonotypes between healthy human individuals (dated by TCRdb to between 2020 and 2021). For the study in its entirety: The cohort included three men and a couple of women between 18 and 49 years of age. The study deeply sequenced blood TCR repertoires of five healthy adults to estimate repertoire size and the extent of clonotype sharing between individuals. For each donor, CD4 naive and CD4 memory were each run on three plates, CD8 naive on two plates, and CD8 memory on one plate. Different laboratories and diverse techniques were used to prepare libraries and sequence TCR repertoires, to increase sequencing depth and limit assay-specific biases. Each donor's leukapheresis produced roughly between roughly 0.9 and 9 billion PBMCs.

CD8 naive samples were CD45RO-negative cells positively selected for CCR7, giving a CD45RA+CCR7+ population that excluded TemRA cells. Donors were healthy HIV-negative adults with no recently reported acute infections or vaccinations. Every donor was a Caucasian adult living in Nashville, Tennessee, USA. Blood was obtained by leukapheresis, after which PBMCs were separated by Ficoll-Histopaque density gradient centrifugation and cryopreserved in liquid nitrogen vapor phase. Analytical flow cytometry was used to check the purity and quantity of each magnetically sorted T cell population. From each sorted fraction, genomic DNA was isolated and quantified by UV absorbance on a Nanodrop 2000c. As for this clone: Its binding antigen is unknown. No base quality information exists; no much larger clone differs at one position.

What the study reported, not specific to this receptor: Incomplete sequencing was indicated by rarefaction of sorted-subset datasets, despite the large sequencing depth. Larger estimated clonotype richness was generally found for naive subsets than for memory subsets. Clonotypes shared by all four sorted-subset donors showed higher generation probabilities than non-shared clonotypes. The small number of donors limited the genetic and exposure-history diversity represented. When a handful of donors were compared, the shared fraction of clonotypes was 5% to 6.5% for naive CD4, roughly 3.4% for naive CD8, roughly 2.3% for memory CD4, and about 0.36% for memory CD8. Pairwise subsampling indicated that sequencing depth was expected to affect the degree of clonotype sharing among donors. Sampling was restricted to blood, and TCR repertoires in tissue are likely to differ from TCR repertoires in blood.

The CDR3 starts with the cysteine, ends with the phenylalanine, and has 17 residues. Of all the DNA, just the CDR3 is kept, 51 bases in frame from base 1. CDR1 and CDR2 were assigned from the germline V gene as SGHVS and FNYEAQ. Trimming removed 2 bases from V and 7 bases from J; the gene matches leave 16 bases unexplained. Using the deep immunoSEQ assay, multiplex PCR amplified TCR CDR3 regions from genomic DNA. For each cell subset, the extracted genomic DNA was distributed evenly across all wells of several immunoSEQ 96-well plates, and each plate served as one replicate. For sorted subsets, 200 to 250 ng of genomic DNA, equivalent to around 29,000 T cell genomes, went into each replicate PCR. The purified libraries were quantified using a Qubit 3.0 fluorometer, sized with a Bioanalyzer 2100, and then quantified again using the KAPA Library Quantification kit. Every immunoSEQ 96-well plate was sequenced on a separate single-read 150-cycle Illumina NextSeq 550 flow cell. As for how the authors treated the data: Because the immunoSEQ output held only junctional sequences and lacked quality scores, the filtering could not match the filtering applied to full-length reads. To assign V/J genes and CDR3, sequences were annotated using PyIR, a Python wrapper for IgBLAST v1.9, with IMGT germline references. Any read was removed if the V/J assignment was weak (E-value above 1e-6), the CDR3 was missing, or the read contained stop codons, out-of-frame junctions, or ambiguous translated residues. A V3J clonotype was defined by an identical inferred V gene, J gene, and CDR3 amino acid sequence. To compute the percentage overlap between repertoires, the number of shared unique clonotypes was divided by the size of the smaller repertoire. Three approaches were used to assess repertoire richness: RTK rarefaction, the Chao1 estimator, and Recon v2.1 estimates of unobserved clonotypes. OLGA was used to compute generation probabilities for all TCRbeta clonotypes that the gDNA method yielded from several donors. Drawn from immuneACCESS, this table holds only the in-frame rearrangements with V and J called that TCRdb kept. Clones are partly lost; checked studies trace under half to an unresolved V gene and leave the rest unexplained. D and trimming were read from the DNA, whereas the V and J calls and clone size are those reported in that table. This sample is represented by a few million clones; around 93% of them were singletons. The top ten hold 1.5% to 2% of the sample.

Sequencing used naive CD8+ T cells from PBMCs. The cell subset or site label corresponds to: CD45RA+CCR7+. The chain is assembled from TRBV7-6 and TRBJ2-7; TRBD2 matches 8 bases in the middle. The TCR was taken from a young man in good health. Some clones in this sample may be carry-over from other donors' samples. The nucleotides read TGTGCCAGCAGCTTAACTCCCCCGGGGACTAGAGTGTTTGAGCAGTACTTC. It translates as CASSLTPPGTRVFEQYF.